This TCR beta chain was observed in a study of blood T cells in healthy people across ages. Study-level background: Template switching recovered approximately one barcoded beta molecule for every two T cells. Study-level results: The percentage of naive T cells correlated strongly with TCR beta diversity.

V shed 4 bases and J shed 11 bases, with 20 bases lying between them. This CDR3 is 14 amino acids long. Germline V CDR1 and CDR2: SNHLY, FYNNEI. The use of a sample-barcoded 5' primer and a J-beta primer mix characterized a second PCR of about 6 to 11 cycles. Template switching added a 12-random-nucleotide identifier to every cDNA molecule. CDR3-containing paired-end reads numbered at least 2.5 million in each sample. TCRdb recomputed calls from the 5' RACE reads with MiXCR, one row per CDR3 protein. The data show 1.5 million or so distinct CDR3 sequences, around 42% seen once. Worth noting for this clonotype: No antigen is known for it.

The sequenced sample was blood. The TCR was taken from a woman in her late teens or twenties in good health. This chain joins TRBV2 and TRBJ2-5, with D tentatively TRBD1 or TRBD2 (6 bases each). CDR3: CASSARGRSNEQYF. In DNA, the CDR3 is TGTGCCAGCAGTGCACGGGGGCGCAGCAATGAGCAGTACTTC.